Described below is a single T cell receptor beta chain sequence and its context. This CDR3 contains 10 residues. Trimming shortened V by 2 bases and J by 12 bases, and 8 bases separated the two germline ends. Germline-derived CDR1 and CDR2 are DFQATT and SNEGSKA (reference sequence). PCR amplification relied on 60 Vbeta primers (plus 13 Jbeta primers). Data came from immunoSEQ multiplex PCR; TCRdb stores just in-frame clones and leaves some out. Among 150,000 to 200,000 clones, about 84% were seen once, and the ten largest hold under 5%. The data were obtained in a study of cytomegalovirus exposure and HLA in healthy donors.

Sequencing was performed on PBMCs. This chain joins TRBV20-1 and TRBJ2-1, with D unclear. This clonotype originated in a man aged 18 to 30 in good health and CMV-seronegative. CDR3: CSARLVGQFF. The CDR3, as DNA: TGCAGTGCTAGACTAGTCGGGCAGTTCTTC.